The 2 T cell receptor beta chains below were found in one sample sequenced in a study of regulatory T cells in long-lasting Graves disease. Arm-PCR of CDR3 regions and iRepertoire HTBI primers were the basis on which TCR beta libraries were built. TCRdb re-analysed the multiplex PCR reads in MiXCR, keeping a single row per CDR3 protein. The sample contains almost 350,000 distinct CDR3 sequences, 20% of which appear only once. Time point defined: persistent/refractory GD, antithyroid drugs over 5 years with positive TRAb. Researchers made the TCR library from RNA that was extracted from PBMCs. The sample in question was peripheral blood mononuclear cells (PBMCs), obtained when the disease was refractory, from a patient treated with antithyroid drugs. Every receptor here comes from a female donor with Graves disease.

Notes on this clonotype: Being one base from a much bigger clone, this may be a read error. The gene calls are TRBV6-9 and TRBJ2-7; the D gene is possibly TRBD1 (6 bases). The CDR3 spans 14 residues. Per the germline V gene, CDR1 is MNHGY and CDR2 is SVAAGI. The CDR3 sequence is CTSSYGQTSHEQYF. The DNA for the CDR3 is TGTACCAGCAGTTACGGACAGACGAGCCACGAGCAGTACTTC.

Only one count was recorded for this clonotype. This CDR3 is CASSQVRTSGRASGYYEQYF. CDR3 nucleotides: TGTGCCAGCAGCCAAGTTCGGACTAGCGGGAGGGCCTCCGGCTACTACGAGCAGTACTTC. The chain uses TRBV2 and TRBJ2-7, with 15 nucleotides matching TRBD2. The CDR3 covers 20 residues. Germline trimming cut 6 bases from V and 3 bases from J; bases unmatched to any gene: 18. Germline V gives CDR1 SNHLY, CDR2 FYNNEI.